The 28 T cell receptor beta chains below all came from one sample that was sequenced in a study of blood T cell repertoires in COVID-19. The repertoire was sequenced with immunoSEQ multiplex PCR; TCRdb's copy has only in-frame clones and lacks some. The sample shows about 33,000 clones, 70% to 85% of them seen only once. The sequenced sample consisted of peripheral blood. The receptors stem from a human donor in a cohort sampled during active COVID-19.

This sequence joins TRBV12-3 or TRBV12-4 and TRBJ2-7, with no clear D. CDR3 length: 11 amino acids. Trimming took 6 bases from V and 4 from J, leaving 7 bases between them. The CDR3 loop is CASSHTYEQYF. The CDR3 bases are TGTGCCAGCAGCCATACATACGAGCAGTACTTC.

This clone was picked up one time. The chain carries TRBV7-2 and TRBJ2-1, with 10 bases matching TRBD2. V gave up 3 bases and J gave up 9 bases; unmatched junction bases: 17. The CDR3 contains 18 residues. Germline V gene sequence: CDR1 SGHTA, CDR2 FQGNSA. The CDR3 sequence is CASSFHSRGAGGPGEQFF. The CDR3 coding sequence is TGTGCCAGCAGCTTCCACAGCCGGGGAGCGGGGGGGCCAGGTGAGCAGTTCTTC.

The rearrangement links TRBV4-2 to TRBJ2-1; 7 bases are a match to TRBD1. V was pared by 0 bases and J by 4 bases, with 15 bases of the junction left unmatched. CDR3 length equals 19 residues. Germline V gene sequence: CDR1 LGHNA, CDR2 YNFKEQ. The CDR3 DNA sequence: TGTGCCAGCAGCCAAGATAAATGGGAGAGGGGGCGCGCTTACAATGAGCAGTTCTTC. This codes for CASSQDKWERGRAYNEQFF.

The V gene is TRBV9, the J gene TRBJ2-1, with 7 nucleotides matching TRBD2. This CDR3 is built from 14 residues. From germline, CDR1 is SGDLS and CDR2 YYNGEE. Trimming at V came to 3 bases and at J to 6 bases, leaving 6 bases not matched to a gene. The CDR3 is CASSARGVTNEQFF. CDR3 bases: TGTGCCAGCAGCGCCCGGGGGGTTACCAATGAGCAGTTCTTC.

The rearrangement links TRBV9 to TRBJ1-5, with TRBD1 matching 7 bases. V shed 3 bases, J shed 3 bases, and the junction held 3 bases outside the gene matches. Germline lookup yields CDR1 SGDLS and CDR2 YYNGEE. The CDR3 is 14 amino acids. CDR3 region: CASSAGQTNQPQHF. The CDR3, as DNA: TGTGCCAGCAGCGCGGGACAGACCAATCAGCCCCAGCATTTT.

V is TRBV7-6 and J is TRBJ1-2; a weak D match, TRBD1 (5 bases). The germline CDR1 and CDR2 sequences are SGHVS and FNYEAQ. Deletions cut 6 bases from V and 4 bases from J, with 15 bases between. The CDR3 totals 14 residues. CDR3 region: CASSPGLGRYGYTF. CDR3 in DNA: TGTGCCAGCAGTCCGGGACTGGGCCGCTATGGCTACACCTTC.

The chain has TRBV5-8 and TRBJ2-1, with D unclear. Germline CDR1 SGHTS, CDR2 YDEGEE. V gave up 0 bases and J gave up 0 bases, with 10 bases separating them. There are 16 residues in the CDR3. CDR3 nucleotides: TGTGCCAGCAGCTTGGAGGTGTCTAGCTCCTACAATGAGCAGTTCTTC. Amino acids: CASSLEVSSSYNEQFF. Full variable domain (remainder filled in from reference TRBV5-8 and TRBJ2-1): EAGVTQSPTHLIKTRGQQATLRCSPISGHTSVYWYQQALGLGLQFLLWYDEGEERNRGNFPPRFSGRQFPNYSSELNVNALELEDSALYLCASSLEVSSSYNEQFFGPGTRLTVL.

This chain links TRBV29-1 with TRBJ2-3; D gene unclear. The CDR3 runs to 13 residues. V was clipped by 3 bases and J by 5 bases, with 12 bases between them. Germline-derived CDR1 and CDR2 are SQVTM and ANQGSEA. The CDR3: CSVDPLARDTQYF. The CDR3 nucleotides are TGCAGCGTTGACCCCCTGGCTAGAGATACGCAGTATTTT.

J is TRBJ2-7 and V is TRBV5-1, with D perhaps TRBD1 (5 bases). CDR3 length: 13 amino acids. Between the trimmed V and J ends, which lost 8 bases and 0 bases, there was a span of 12 bases. The germline V gene encodes CDR1 SGHRS and CDR2 YFSETQ. CDR3 nucleotide sequence: TGCGCCAGTGGACATCCAAGCTCCTACGAGCAGTACTTC. Protein: CASGHPSSYEQYF.

The rearrangement joins TRBV6-5 to TRBJ2-7; 7 bases are a match to TRBD1. The CDR3 is 14 amino acids. Per germline, CDR1 MNHEY and CDR2 SVGAGI. Losses at the gene ends were 6 bases for V and 3 bases for J; bases not matched to a gene: 8. This CDR3 reads CASRLDWDSYEQYF. The DNA for the CDR3 is TGTGCCAGCAGGCTGGACTGGGACAGCTACGAGCAGTACTTC.

The rearrangement links TRBV12-3 or TRBV12-4 to TRBJ2-7; D is uncertain. CDR3 length: 12 residues. V dropped 4 bases and J dropped 0 bases, with 4 bases sitting between them. The CDR3 sequence: CASSYTSYEQYF. The CDR3 DNA is TGTGCCAGCAGTTACACCTCCTACGAGCAGTACTTC.

The J gene is TRBJ1-6, the V gene TRBV7-2; 7 bases align to TRBD1. In germline, CDR1 is SGHTA, CDR2 FQGNSA. Losses at the gene ends were 4 bases for V and 14 bases for J; bases not matched to a gene: 5. The CDR3 loop spans 12 amino acids. The CDR3 nucleotides are TGTGCCAGCAGCTCACAGGGGCGGACCCTCCACTTT. This translates into CASSSQGRTLHF.

The rearrangement uses TRBV6-2 or TRBV6-3 and TRBJ1-5; the D is unclear. Between the trimmed V and J ends, which lost 3 bases and 15 bases, there was a span of 18 bases. Per germline, CDR1 MNHEY and CDR2 SVGEGT. This CDR3 spans 13 amino acids. The CDR3 nucleotides read TGTGCCAGCAGTTATTCCCCCGCCTGGAGTACGCATTTT. Encoded protein: CASSYSPAWSTHF.

V and J are TRBV10-3 and TRBJ1-1, with TRBD1 matching over 8 bases. This CDR3 region has 14 residues. Germline V gene sequence: CDR1 ENHRY, CDR2 SYGVKD. With 10 bases clipped from V and 0 bases from J, the junction kept 7 bases outside the gene matches. Written as DNA, the CDR3 is TGTGCCACCACAGGGGGAGGGATGAACACTGAAGCTTTCTTT. Amino acid sequence: CATTGGGMNTEAFF.

J is TRBJ2-3 and V is TRBV18, with D tentatively TRBD1 (5 bases). Trimming left V 0 bases short and J 1 base short, with 11 bases between. The CDR3 contains 16 residues. The germline gives CDR1 KGHSH, CDR2 LQKENI. The CDR3 region is CASSPPGVGGTDTQYF. CDR3 nucleotides: TGTGCCAGCTCACCACCAGGGGTAGGAGGCACAGATACGCAGTATTTT. The whole variable domain, filled in from reference TRBV18 and TRBJ2-3, reads NAGVMQNPRHLVRRRGQEARLRCSPMKGHSHVYWYRQLPEEGLKFMVYLQKENIIDESGMPKERFSAEFPKEGPSILRIQQVVRGDSAAYFCASSPPGVGGTDTQYFGPGTRLTVL.

This chain uses TRBV19 with TRBJ1-4; TRBD1 matches at 7 bases. CDR1 and CDR2 (germline): LNHDA, SQIVND (reference sequence). The CDR3 length is 13 residues. V was pared by 3 bases and J by 8 bases, with 3 bases of the junction left unmatched. The CDR3 loop reads CASSIEGGEKLFF. The CDR3 DNA is TGTGCCAGTAGTATTGAAGGGGGCGAAAAACTGTTTTTT.

V gene TRBV5-1 combines with J gene TRBJ2-1, with TRBD1 identical over 9 bases. The V and J ends lost 4 bases and 7 bases, in that order; junction bases with no gene match: 9. CDR3 size: 15 residues. Germline loops: CDR1 SGHRS, CDR2 YFSETQ. The CDR3 protein is CASSLMDRGRNEQFF. The DNA for the CDR3 is TGCGCCAGCAGCCTTATGGACAGGGGACGGAATGAGCAGTTCTTC.

The gene calls are TRBV9 and TRBJ2-1, with 10 bases fitting TRBD2. The V segment lost 4 bases and the J segment 3 bases; nucleotides outside the gene matches: 7. The CDR3 runs to 16 residues. Germline-derived CDR1 and CDR2 are SGDLS and YYNGEE. CDR3 protein: CASSPSGGAIYNEQFF. The CDR3 coding sequence is TGTGCCAGCAGCCCGAGCGGGGGGGCGATCTACAATGAGCAGTTCTTC.

The chain combines TRBV19 with TRBJ2-1; 7 positions match TRBD1. CDR1 is LNHDA and CDR2 is SQIVND in the germline V gene (reference sequence). The CDR3 is made up of 14 amino acids. J gave up 2 bases and V 6 bases, and 4 bases lay outside the gene matches. CDR3 bases: TGTGCCAGTAGGGTGACAGGGACCTACAATGAGCAGTTCTTC. Amino acid sequence: CASRVTGTYNEQFF.

The chain couples TRBV6-5 to TRBJ1-2; perhaps TRBD1 as D (6 bases). V was clipped by 2 bases and J by 4 bases, with 11 bases between them. The CDR3 consists of 14 residues. Looked up from germline, CDR1 is MNHEY and CDR2 is SVGAGI. The CDR3 region has the DNA TGTGCCAGCAGTTACGGACAGAGATTCTATGGCTACACCTTC. As protein: CASSYGQRFYGYTF.

This clone was seen only once. The V call is TRBV6-5, the J call TRBJ2-3; perhaps TRBD2 as D (6 bases). V lost 0 bases to trimming and J lost 5 bases, with 9 bases between them. CDR1 is MNHEY and CDR2 is SVGAGI in the germline V gene. The CDR3 totals 14 residues. The CDR3 nucleotides read TGTGCCAGCAGTTACTCGATGGGAGGAGATACGCAGTATTTT. This codes for CASSYSMGGDTQYF.

This clone showed up just a few times. The chain joins TRBV4-2 to TRBJ1-3, with 11 bases matching TRBD1. This CDR3 spans 17 amino acids. V lost 4 bases, J lost 0 bases, and 5 bases stayed unmatched. CDR1 is LGHNA, CDR2 YNFKEQ, per germline. The CDR3 region is CASSRGQGDLSGNTIYF. For the CDR3, the DNA is TGTGCCAGCAGCCGGGGACAGGGGGATCTCTCTGGAAACACCATATATTTT.

Points on this clone: A read error may produce the germline difference seen at one junction end. The rearrangement links TRBV18 to TRBJ1-4, with TRBD1 matching over 7 bases. The CDR3 is 16 residues long. CDR1 and CDR2 (germline): KGHSH, LQKENI. The CDR3 nucleotides are TGTGCCAGCTCTCCACAGAAGGGACAGTTAAATGAAAAACTGTTTTTT. This sequence encodes CASSPQKGQLNEKLFF.

The genes are TRBV19 and TRBJ1-6, with 7 nucleotides matching TRBD1. This CDR3 has 16 residues. Germline V gives CDR1 LNHDA, CDR2 SQIVND (reference sequence). Germline trimming cut 6 bases from V and 5 bases from J; bases unmatched to any gene: 10. CDR3 bases: TGTGCCAGTAGAATATATCCCACAGGGGATAATTCACCCCTCCACTTT. Encoded protein: CASRIYPTGDNSPLHF.

The chain uses TRBV14 and TRBJ2-1, with 15 nucleotides matching TRBD2. Germline V gives CDR1 SGHDN, CDR2 FVKESK. This CDR3 has 19 residues. Losses at the gene ends were 5 bases for V and 2 bases for J; bases not matched to a gene: 10. CDR3 nucleotide sequence: TGTGCCAGCAGCAGACCGGGACTAGCGGGGGGCTTCACCTACAATGAGCAGTTCTTC. Residues: CASSRPGLAGGFTYNEQFF.

CDR3 residues: CASTLAGELFF. CDR3 in DNA: TGTGCCAGTACTCTCGCCGGGGAGCTGTTTTTT. This sequence joins TRBV19 and TRBJ2-2, with D uncertain. The CDR3 is 11 residues long. Trimming left V 7 bases short and J 6 bases short, with 6 bases between. CDR1 and CDR2 from the germline V gene are LNHDA and SQIVND (reference sequence).

This clone was counted a few times. The chain has TRBV7-9 and TRBJ2-7; a weak D match, TRBD2 (5 bases). There are 16 residues in the CDR3. V was clipped by 4 bases and J by 0 bases, with 16 bases between them. CDR1 SEHNR and CDR2 FQNEAQ come from the germline V gene (reference sequence). The CDR3: CASSSSAGAFSYEQYF. CDR3 DNA: TGTGCCAGCAGCTCCTCCGCGGGCGCGTTCTCCTACGAGCAGTACTTC.

This chain joins TRBV27 and TRBJ2-1; a possible D gene is TRBD1 (6 bases). This CDR3 contains 15 residues. V dropped 5 bases and J dropped 3 bases, with 14 bases sitting between them. CDR1 is MNHEY, CDR2 SMNVEV, per germline (reference sequence). The CDR3 spells CASSKGQGIYNEQFF. The CDR3 nucleotides are TGTGCCAGCAGTAAGGGGCAGGGGATCTACAATGAGCAGTTCTTC.